These 9 T cell receptor beta chains were all obtained from the same sample, sequenced in a study of shared clonotypes between healthy human individuals. TCRdb's table, derived via immunoSEQ multiplex PCR, lists solely in-frame clones and lacks some. The repertoire includes about 480,000 clones, approximately 85% of them detected once, and over 10% sits in the top ten. The sample consisted of PBMCs. These receptor sequences come from a woman aged 40 to 49 in good health. Some clones in this sample may be carry-over from other donors' samples.

V and J are TRBV6-6 and TRBJ2-3; 9 bases line up with TRBD2. With 2 bases clipped from V and 4 bases from J, the junction kept 7 bases outside the gene matches. Germline V gives CDR1 MNHNY, CDR2 SVGAGI (reference sequence). CDR3 size: 16 residues. The CDR3 here is CASSYTAGGPSDTQYF. The CDR3 DNA follows: TGTGCCAGCAGTTACACGGCGGGAGGGCCGTCAGATACGCAGTATTTT.

This chain uses TRBV18 with TRBJ2-1; D not certain. Germline assignment: CDR1 KGHSH and CDR2 LQKENI. V was cut by 4 bases and J by 7 bases, with 8 bases left in between. The CDR3 consists of 12 residues. The CDR3 nucleotides are TGTGCCAGCTCACAAGACCCTAATGAGCAGTTCTTC. Amino acid sequence: CASSQDPNEQFF.

This chain's CDR3 is CASSDWDRAYEQYF. The CDR3, as DNA: TGTGCCAGCAGTGATTGGGACAGGGCCTACGAGCAGTACTTC. This chain connects TRBV6-1 to TRBJ2-7; 9 bases fit TRBD1. Looked up from germline, CDR1 is MNHNS and CDR2 is SASEGT. The CDR3 covers 14 residues. V was pared by 3 bases and J by 2 bases, with 2 bases of the junction left unmatched.

The rearrangement joins TRBV10-3 to TRBJ1-1, with no clear D. This CDR3 is built from 11 residues. Germline V gene lookup returns CDR1 ENHRY and CDR2 SYGVKD. Trimming removed 4 bases from V and 1 base from J, with 1 base in between. CDR3 bases: TGTGCCATCAGTGCGAACACTGAAGCTTTCTTT. Translating gives CAISANTEAFF.

This clone was seen many times. This sequence joins TRBV6-1 and TRBJ2-1; no clear D. From germline, CDR1 is MNHNS and CDR2 SASEGT. The CDR3 is made up of 14 amino acids. Trimming stripped 3 bases from V and 7 bases from J, with 13 bases between. CDR3 loop: CASSDSVRVNEQFF. The CDR3 DNA follows: TGTGCCAGCAGTGACTCCGTTAGGGTGAATGAGCAGTTCTTC.

This clone showed up just a few times. The rearrangement uses TRBV30 and TRBJ1-1, with D maybe TRBD1 (6 bases). V gave up 3 bases and J gave up 10 bases, with 12 bases separating them. The CDR3 is 11 amino acids. The germline V gene has CDR1 GTSNPN and CDR2 SVGIG (reference sequence). The CDR3 reads CAWSRGRGAFF. CDR3 nucleotide sequence: TGTGCCTGGAGCCGGGGGCGAGGAGCTTTCTTT.

The V gene is TRBV7-3, the J gene TRBJ2-1, with a possible D match to TRBD2 (6 bases). CDR3 size: 15 residues. The V and J ends lost 5 bases and 6 bases respectively, with 17 bases between them. CDR1 and CDR2 (germline): SGHTA, FQGTGA. The CDR3 nucleotides read TGTGCCAGCAGCCGACTAGGTCCCCCTACCAATGAGCAGTTCTTC. Its protein is CASSRLGPPTNEQFF. Based on the CDR3 plus reference TRBV7-3 and TRBJ2-1, the full variable domain is GAGVSQTPSNKVTEKGKYVELRCDPISGHTALYWYRQSLGQGPEFLIYFQGTGAADDSGLPNDRFFAVRPEGSVSTLKIQRTERGDSAVYLCASSRLGPPTNEQFFGPGTRLTVL.

V gene TRBV18 combines with J gene TRBJ1-2, with TRBD1 identical over 11 bases. The CDR3 is made up of 14 amino acids. Germline CDR1 is KGHSH and CDR2 is LQKENI. J was trimmed by 6 bases and V by 3 bases; bases with no gene match: 3. The CDR3 is CASSPGQGVNGYTF. The DNA of the CDR3 is TGTGCCAGCTCACCGGGACAGGGGGTGAATGGCTACACCTTC.

The chain has TRBV4-1 and TRBJ2-7; TRBD1 matches at 7 bases. Trimming removed 4 bases from V and 3 bases from J; junction bases left unmatched: 6. The CDR3 totals 14 residues. In germline, CDR1 is MGHRA, CDR2 YSYEKL. Here the CDR3 DNA reads TGCGCCAGCAGCCCGGGACAGATGGGCTACGAGCAGTACTTC. Protein: CASSPGQMGYEQYF.